These T cell receptor beta chains were read from a single sample in a study of shared clonotypes between healthy human individuals. Here immunoSEQ multiplex PCR was the method, and the copy in TCRdb shows in-frame clones only, minus some. The sample includes roughly 1 million clones, approximately 76% of them seen just once. The sequencing sample was made of memory CD4+ T cells sorted from blood. Receptor source: a man younger than 35 in good health. CDR3s include the opening cysteine and the closing phenylalanine or tryptophan. The D gene is left open where the match is weak. Rows give clone size only sometimes, using once, few, many, or a class for an expanded clone.

clone size | D gene | J gene | V gene | CDR3 DNA | CDR3 protein
NA | NA | TRBJ2-5 | TRBV9 | TGTGCCAGCAGCGTAGGAGGGTTTGGGACCCAGTACTTC | CASSVGGFGTQYF
NA | TRBD1 | TRBJ1-1 | TRBV7-8 | TGTGCCAGCAGCTTAGGACAGGGCCACACTGAAGCTTTCTTT | CASSLGQGHTEAFF
NA | NA | TRBJ2-7 | TRBV11-3 | TGTGCCAGCAGCTTAGACTCACCCCCTCCGTCGCAAATAAACGAGCAGTACTTC | CASSLDSPPPSQINEQYF
NA | NA | TRBJ1-2 | TRBV30 | TGTGCCTGGAGTCTAAAGGGAGGCCTTAGGACAGAGACTAACTATGGCTACACCTTC | CAWSLKGGLRTETNYGYTF
few | TRBD1 | TRBJ2-7 | TRBV5-1 | TGCGCCAGCAGCTTGGGCGGGACAGGGGGCGCAAGGGCCGAGCAGTACTTC | CASSLGGTGGARAEQYF
NA | NA | TRBJ2-7 | TRBV5-1 | TGCGCCAGCAGCTTGGGGGCAGGGATCTACGAGCAGTACTTC | CASSLGAGIYEQYF
NA | NA | TRBJ2-2 | TRBV28 | TGTGCCAGCGTGGGGGCGGGCACCGGGGAGCTGTTTTTT | CASVGAGTGELFF
NA | NA | TRBJ2-7 | TRBV18 | TGTGCCAGCTCCGTGGGGGGACTCTCCTACGAGCAGTACTTC | CASSVGGLSYEQYF
NA | NA | TRBJ2-7 | TRBV30 | TGTGCCTGGACATCCCCTCTGTTCTCCGAGCAGTACTTC | CAWTSPLFSEQYF
NA | NA | TRBJ2-3 | TRBV29-1 | TGCAGCGAGAGAGGGTCTGGCACAGATACGCAGTATTTT | CSERGSGTDTQYF
NA | TRBD2 | TRBJ2-7 | TRBV9 | TGTGCCAGCAGCGTCCAAGCGGGAGAGGGACCCTACGAGCAGTACTTC | CASSVQAGEGPYEQYF
few | NA | TRBJ2-3 | TRBV5-4 | TGTGCCAGCAGCTTGGATGGGGACTTATGGGATACGCAGTATTTT | CASSLDGDLWDTQYF
NA | TRBD2 | TRBJ2-3 | TRBV5-1 | TGCGCCAGCAGAAGGACTAGCGGGGGGTATACGCAGTATTTT | CASRRTSGGYTQYF
NA | TRBD1 | TRBJ2-5 | TRBV5-4 | TGTGCCAGCAGCGCCCCAACAGGGGGCGAGGAGACCCAGTACTTC | CASSAPTGGEETQYF